Shown below are 22 T cell receptor beta chains from a single sample sequenced in a study of blood T cell repertoires in COVID-19. Method: immunoSEQ multiplex PCR; TCRdb's copy keeps in-frame clones and lacks some. The sample gives about 300,000 clones, over 70% of which show up once; 1% to 1.5% is in the top ten. Sequenced sample: peripheral blood. The receptor source for this set is a woman aged 50 to 60 with acute or convalescent COVID-19.

The gene calls are TRBV13 and TRBJ1-1; D call uncertain. CDR1 and CDR2 (germline): PRHDT, FYEKMQ (reference sequence). The length of the CDR3 is 15 residues. V lost 5 bases to trimming and J lost 1 base, with 14 bases between them. In DNA, the CDR3 is TGTGCCAGCAGCACGTCGTACAGTGGGAACACTGAAGCTTTCTTT. Its protein is CASSTSYSGNTEAFF.

The gene calls are TRBV27 and TRBJ1-2; possibly TRBD1 for D (5 bases). The CDR3 loop spans 14 amino acids. Trimming took off 1 base at V and 4 bases at J, with 10 bases between the two ends. CDR1 MNHEY and CDR2 SMNVEV come from the germline V gene (reference sequence). CDR3 residues: CASSLFSGIYGYTF. CDR3 nucleotide sequence: TGTGCCAGCAGTTTATTCTCAGGGATCTATGGCTACACCTTC.

This chain joins TRBV5-1 and TRBJ2-1, with 10 bases lining up with TRBD2. J gave up 0 bases and V 1 base, and 16 bases lay outside the gene matches. The CDR3 runs to 21 residues. Germline CDR1 SGHRS, CDR2 YFSETQ. The CDR3 region is CASSLSLGIAGGRSSYNEQFF. Written as DNA, the CDR3 is TGCGCCAGCAGCTTGAGTTTAGGGATAGCGGGAGGTAGGAGCTCCTACAATGAGCAGTTCTTC.

This chain links TRBV19 with TRBJ2-1, with 10 bases lining up with TRBD2. Germline CDR1 is LNHDA and CDR2 is SQIVND (reference sequence). The CDR3 consists of 15 residues. The V gene end was trimmed by 5 bases and the J gene end by 4 bases; junction bases not matched to a gene: 5. CDR3 region: CASSSSGGPYNEQFF. CDR3 nucleotides: TGTGCCAGTAGTTCTAGCGGGGGCCCTTACAATGAGCAGTTCTTC.

The rearrangement links TRBV30 to TRBJ1-6, with D perhaps TRBD1 (5 bases). Trimming took 0 bases from V and 8 from J, leaving 17 bases between them. Germline V gene sequence: CDR1 GTSNPN, CDR2 SVGIG (reference sequence). The CDR3 runs 16 residues. The CDR3 here is CAWSVQAGNKHSPLHF. The CDR3 nucleotides are TGTGCCTGGAGTGTACAGGCAGGCAATAAGCATTCACCCCTCCACTTT.

The rearrangement links TRBV7-9 to TRBJ2-7, with a possible D match to TRBD1 (6 bases). Trimming removed 3 bases at V and 4 bases at J, with 10 bases between. This CDR3 region has 13 residues. Germline-derived CDR1 and CDR2 are SEHNR and FQNEAQ (reference sequence). The CDR3 is CASSFTQGYEQYF. For the CDR3, the DNA is TGTGCCAGCAGCTTTACCCAGGGGTACGAGCAGTACTTC.

The V gene is TRBV19, the J gene TRBJ2-1, with D unresolved. V lost 7 bases and J lost 11, with 12 bases in between. Germline CDR1 and CDR2: LNHDA and SQIVND (reference sequence). The CDR3 has 11 residues. Here the CDR3 DNA reads TGTGCCAGTACCCACCAGGCCCAGCAGTTCTTC. Amino acids: CASTHQAQQFF.

The chain links TRBV5-1 to TRBJ1-1, with TRBD1 identical over 10 bases. The CDR3 runs to 15 residues. V trimming: 0 bases; J trimming: 4 bases; junction bases outside the gene matches: 3. Germline values: CDR1 SGHRS, CDR2 YFSETQ. Here the CDR3 DNA reads TGCGCCAGCAGCTTGGCGGACAGGGGGGGCACTGAAGCTTTCTTT. It translates to CASSLADRGGTEAFF. Supplemented by reference TRBV5-1 and TRBJ1-1, the full variable domain reads KAGVTQTPRYLIKTRGQQVTLSCSPISGHRSVSWYQQTPGQGLQFLFEYFSETQRNKGNFPGRFSGRQFSNSRSEMNVSTLELGDSALYLCASSLADRGGTEAFFGQGTRLTVV.

This clone showed up just a few times. V gene TRBV18 combines with J gene TRBJ1-2, with D hard to call. Germline assignment: CDR1 KGHSH and CDR2 LQKENI. Trimming took 3 bases from V and 4 from J, leaving 15 bases between them. This CDR3 spans 15 amino acids. This CDR3 is CASSPEGDSGYGYTF. CDR3 in DNA: TGTGCCAGCTCACCTGAGGGAGATTCGGGCTATGGCTACACCTTC.

This chain connects TRBV2 to TRBJ1-2; maybe TRBD1 (5 bases). Trimming took 7 bases from V and 3 from J, leaving 9 bases between them. Germline V gene lookup returns CDR1 SNHLY and CDR2 FYNNEI. The CDR3 consists of 12 residues. Here the CDR3 DNA reads TGTGCCAGCACCGGGGGGGACTATGGCTACACCTTC. Translated, it gives CASTGGDYGYTF.

The chain is built from TRBV27 and TRBJ2-7; 13 nucleotides agree with TRBD2. J was trimmed by 8 bases and V by 5 bases; bases with no gene match: 6. Germline V lookup: CDR1 MNHEY, CDR2 SMNVEV (reference sequence). This CDR3 contains 14 residues. As DNA, the CDR3 is TGTGCCAGCAGTCCCCGACTAGCGGGGGGCCAGCAGTACGTC. It encodes CASSPRLAGGQQYV.

The rearrangement uses TRBV5-1 and TRBJ1-2; D may be TRBD1 (5 bases). CDR3 length: 16 amino acids. Trimming cost V 3 bases and J 7 bases, with 22 bases left between them. Germline V gene data show CDR1 as SGHRS and CDR2 as YFSETQ. CDR3 amino acids: CASSYTVPPGGGGYTF. The CDR3 DNA sequence: TGCGCCAGCAGCTACACCGTACCTCCGGGGGGTGGTGGCTACACCTTC.

This clone was found a few times. V usage is TRBV6-1 and J usage is TRBJ2-3, with 10 bases matching TRBD2. The CDR3 sequence is 14 residues long. V lost 4 bases and J lost 4; bases outside the gene matches: 2. Germline CDR1 reads MNHNS; CDR2 reads SASEGT. This CDR3 is CASSAAGGPDTQYF. The CDR3 coding sequence is TGTGCCAGCAGTGCAGCGGGGGGGCCAGATACGCAGTATTTT.

The chain links TRBV10-3 to TRBJ2-1, with 12 bases that match TRBD2. This CDR3 has 16 amino acids. J gave up 5 bases and V 7 bases, and 9 bases lay outside the gene matches. Germline CDR1 ENHRY, CDR2 SYGVKD. The DNA of the CDR3 is TGTGCCATCACTCAGGTTAGGACTAGCGGGGACAATGAGCAGTTCTTC. Protein sequence: CAITQVRTSGDNEQFF.

The chain is built from TRBV6-5 and TRBJ1-4, with TRBD1 as a possible D gene (6 bases). Germline V gene lookup returns CDR1 MNHEY and CDR2 SVGAGI. CDR3 length: 15 amino acids. V was pared by 0 bases and J by 5 bases, with 10 bases between. CDR3 protein: CASSYSGDKNEKLFF. CDR3 nucleotide sequence: TGTGCCAGCAGTTACTCGGGGGACAAGAATGAAAAACTGTTTTTT.

The chain has TRBV6-5 and TRBJ2-3, with 8 bases that match TRBD2. CDR3 length equals 15 residues. Losses at the gene ends were 6 bases for V and 6 bases for J; bases not matched to a gene: 11. CDR1 MNHEY and CDR2 SVGAGI come from the germline V gene. CDR3 DNA sequence: TGTGCCAGCAGGGTCAGCGGGAGTACACGCGATACGCAGTATTTT. It translates to CASRVSGSTRDTQYF.

This clone was seen ten or more times. J is TRBJ2-3 and V is TRBV2; TRBD2 aligns across 7 bases. The germline CDR1 and CDR2 sequences are SNHLY and FYNNEI. The J segment lost 3 bases and the V segment lost 6 bases, leaving 9 bases of the junction unmatched. The CDR3 length is 15 residues. Here the CDR3 DNA reads TGTGCCAGCAGCCCGTTCGGCGGGAGTACAGATACGCAGTATTTT. It yields the protein CASSPFGGSTDTQYF.

In DNA form, the CDR3 reads TGTGCCAGCAGTTTATCGGAGGAGCGTGGCTACACCTTC. Translation gives CASSLSEERGYTF. This chain connects TRBV12-3 or TRBV12-4 to TRBJ1-2; unclear D gene. Trimming took off 2 bases at V and 7 bases at J, with 11 bases between the two ends. This CDR3 contains 13 residues.

Concerning this clone: This sample includes further DNA sequences coding for the same CDR3. The chain recombines TRBV2 with TRBJ2-2; TRBD1 matches at 8 bases. This CDR3 comprises 15 residues. With 4 bases clipped from V and 4 bases from J, the junction kept 5 bases outside the gene matches. CDR1 is SNHLY, CDR2 FYNNEI, per germline. The chain's CDR3 is CASSVSTGGTGELFF. The CDR3 coding sequence is TGTGCCAGCAGTGTCTCCACAGGGGGCACCGGGGAGCTGTTTTTT.

The CDR3 loop reads CASQGNEQFF. CDR3 nucleotide sequence: TGTGCCTCCCAGGGGAATGAGCAGTTCTTC. The V call is TRBV5-4, the J call TRBJ2-1, with D possibly TRBD1 on 6 matching bases. The germline V and J ends were trimmed by 10 bases and 7 bases, with 9 bases remaining between them. The V gene's germline CDR1 is SGHNT and CDR2 YYREEE (reference sequence). The CDR3 has 10 residues.

The J gene is TRBJ2-1, the V gene TRBV11-2; 9 nucleotides align to TRBD2. This CDR3 comprises 15 residues. The V segment lost 1 base and the J segment 7 bases; nucleotides outside the gene matches: 5. Germline lookup yields CDR1 SGHAT and CDR2 FQNNGV. The CDR3 nucleotides read TGTGCCAGCAGCTTAGTTGCGGGGGGGCTGAATGAGCAGTTCTTC. As protein: CASSLVAGGLNEQFF.

This rearrangement joins TRBV9 to TRBJ1-2; no clear D gene. CDR3 length: 13 residues. V was cut by 0 bases and J by 6 bases, with 9 bases left in between. CDR1 and CDR2 (germline): SGDLS, YYNGEE. DNA for the CDR3: TGTGCCAGCAGCGTAGAGGAGGATCATGGCTACACCTTC. Protein: CASSVEEDHGYTF.